This T cell receptor (beta chain) was captured in a study of T cell changes during pregnancy in multiple sclerosis. Assay: immunoSEQ multiplex PCR; the TCRdb copy retains only in-frame clones and omits some. The sample comprises around 28,000 clones, over 75% of which are singletons, and approximately 4.5% rests with the top ten. The V and J ends lost 2 bases and 3 bases, in that order; junction bases with no gene match: 3. Germline-derived CDR1 and CDR2 are SNHLY and FYNNEI. The CDR3 has 15 amino acids. This clonotype was obtained from a female donor with multiple sclerosis, enrolled in a pregnancy study. The source was CD8+ T cells from peripheral blood mononuclear cells, collected in the second trimester of pregnancy. The chain combines TRBV2 with TRBJ2-3, with 9 bases fitting TRBD2. The CDR3 DNA reads TGTGCCAGCAGTGAATTAGCGGGAGATACAGATACGCAGTATTTT. Its protein is CASSELAGDTDTQYF.